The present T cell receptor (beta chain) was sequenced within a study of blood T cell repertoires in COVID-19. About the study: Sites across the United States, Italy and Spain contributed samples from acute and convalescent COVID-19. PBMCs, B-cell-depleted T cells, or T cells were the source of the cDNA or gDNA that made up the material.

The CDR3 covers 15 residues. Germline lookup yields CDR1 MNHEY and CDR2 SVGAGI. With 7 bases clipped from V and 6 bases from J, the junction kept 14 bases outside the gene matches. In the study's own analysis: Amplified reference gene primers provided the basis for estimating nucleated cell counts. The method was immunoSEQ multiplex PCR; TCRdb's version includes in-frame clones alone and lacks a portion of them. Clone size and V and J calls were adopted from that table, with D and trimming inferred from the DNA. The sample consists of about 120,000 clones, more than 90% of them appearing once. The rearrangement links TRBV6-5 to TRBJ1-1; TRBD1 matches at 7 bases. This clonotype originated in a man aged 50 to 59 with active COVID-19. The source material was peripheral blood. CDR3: CASIPERGLRSEAFF. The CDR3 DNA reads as TGTGCCAGCATCCCGGAGAGGGGGCTTAGGTCTGAAGCTTTCTTT.